This TCR beta chain was documented in a study of metastatic and nonmetastatic thyroid tumors. Study-level findings and limits: Patients with malignant thyroid tumors reportedly had significantly higher TCR beta diversity than those with benign nodules, in blood and tumor.

The trim removed 2 bases at V and 3 bases at J, leaving 8 bases unmatched. CDR1 is LGHNA, CDR2 YNFKEQ, per germline. This CDR3 contains 17 residues. This clone ranks as medium-sized. Its specificity is unknown. With MiXCR, TCRdb called clones anew from the PCR reads. In the table there are about 41,000 clones, 20% to 25% of which are singletons. Not a single patient had been given any form of treatment at any point before undergoing thyroid surgery. This chain joins TRBV4-2 and TRBJ1-5; 9 nucleotides match TRBD1. The TCR sequence derives from a female donor with papillary thyroid cancer or a benign thyroid nodule (not recorded which). Some clones in this sample may be carry-over from other donors' samples. Source material: tumor tissue. The CDR3 nucleotides read TGTGCCAGCAGCCAACCCGGGACAGGGTATTTCAATCAGCCCCAGCATTTT. Protein sequence: CASSQPGTGYFNQPQHF.